This is a list of T cell receptor beta chains from one sample in a study of T cells after yellow fever vaccination. TCRdb used MiXCR to reprocess the 5' RACE reads, holding one entry per CDR3 protein. The sample shows 250,000 to 350,000 distinct CDR3 sequences, around 9.3% of them seen only once. The source material was CD4+ T cells sorted from PBMCs, sampled 5 days after the yellow fever booster vaccination. The receptors were sampled from a man between 18 and 29 years old who received the YFV17D yellow fever vaccine. CDR3s include the opening cysteine and the closing phenylalanine or tryptophan. Each record gives: clone size, D gene, J gene, V gene, CDR3 protein, CDR3 DNA. The D gene is left open where the match is weak. Some rows have no size entry. The others give once, few or many, or a class for an expanded clone.

. . TRBJ1-2 TRBV6-2/TRBV6-3 CASKWPQPGYTF TGTGCCAGCAAGTGGCCACAGCCTGGCTACACCTTC
few . TRBJ1-2 TRBV7-2 CASSLASGNYGYTF TGTGCCAGCAGCTTAGCTTCGGGGAACTATGGCTACACCTTC
. . TRBJ2-5 TRBV7-9 CASSYISLSNPRKETQYF TGTGCCAGCAGCTACATCAGCCTATCCAACCCACGCAAAGAGACCCAGTACTTC
few TRBD1 TRBJ1-2 TRBV6-1 CASREGQTYGYTF TGTGCCAGCAGAGAGGGACAGACCTATGGCTACACCTTC
few TRBD1 TRBJ2-6 TRBV18 CASSLTGLEANVLTF TGTGCCAGCTCACTGACAGGGCTTGAGGCCAACGTCCTGACTTTC
few TRBD2 TRBJ2-3 TRBV18 CASSPLLASTDTQYF TGTGCCAGCTCACCACTACTAGCGAGCACAGATACGCAGTATTTT
few . TRBJ2-7 TRBV7-2 CASSTRNSYEQYF TGTGCCAGCAGCACCCGTAACTCCTACGAGCAGTACTTC
few . TRBJ2-2 TRBV4-3 CASSRWSTGELFF TGCGCCAGCAGCCGTTGGAGCACCGGGGAGCTGTTTTTT
many . TRBJ1-4 TRBV19 CASSSHRQNEKLFF TGTGCCAGTAGTAGCCACCGACAGAATGAAAAACTGTTTTTT
few . TRBJ1-1 TRBV9 CASSRQANRGAEAFF TGTGCCAGCAGCCGACAGGCCAATAGAGGCGCTGAAGCTTTCTTT
. TRBD1 TRBJ2-7 TRBV7-2 CASSPGTGGFNEQYF TGTGCCAGCAGCCCGGGGACAGGGGGCTTCAACGAGCAGTACTTC
. . TRBJ2-1 TRBV5-1 CASSSRASVNNEQFF TGCGCCAGCAGCTCCCGGGCTAGCGTGAACAATGAGCAGTTCTTC
. TRBD2 TRBJ2-1 TRBV7-3 CASSLVGGGRYNEQFF TGTGCCAGCAGCTTAGTTGGCGGGGGACGATACAATGAGCAGTTCTTC
many TRBD1 TRBJ1-6 TRBV5-1 CASSLRTGYNSPLHF TGCGCCAGCAGCCTACGGACAGGGTATAATTCACCCCTCCACTTT
few . TRBJ1-1 TRBV12-3/TRBV12-4 CASSLDSGGGTEAFF TGTGCCAGCAGTTTAGATTCCGGGGGTGGCACTGAAGCTTTCTTT
many . TRBJ1-5 TRBV6-4 CASSDFPSNQPQHF TGTGCCAGCAGTGACTTCCCTAGCAATCAGCCCCAGCATTTT
few . TRBJ1-1 TRBV9 CASSVVGQNTEAFF TGTGCCAGCAGCGTAGTCGGGCAAAACACTGAAGCTTTCTTT
few . TRBJ2-5 TRBV12-3/TRBV12-4 CASSPLASETQYF TGTGCCAGCAGTCCACTAGCTTCGGAGACCCAGTACTTC
. . TRBJ1-6 TRBV5-1 CASSLDRQANSPLHF TGCGCCAGCAGCTTGGATCGGCAGGCTAATTCACCCCTCCACTTT
few . TRBJ1-1 TRBV20-1 CSAGRGQGEAFF TGCAGTGCTGGAAGGGGCCAAGGTGAAGCTTTCTTT
few . TRBJ2-7 TRBV21-1 CASSKETVFYEQYF TGTGCCAGCAGCAAGGAGACAGTTTTCTACGAGCAGTACTTC
many . TRBJ1-2 TRBV5-5 CASSFGPSYGYTF TGTGCCAGCAGCTTCGGTCCGAGCTATGGCTACACCTTC
few . TRBJ2-7 TRBV6-1 CASREEQHYEQYF TGTGCCAGCAGGGAGGAACAGCACTACGAGCAGTACTTC
few . TRBJ1-4 TRBV4-3 CASSQDGSVEKLFF TGCGCCAGCAGCCAAGACGGCAGCGTTGAAAAACTGTTTTTT
many TRBD1 TRBJ1-1 TRBV10-3 CAISGQGAEAFF TGTGCCATCAGCGGACAGGGGGCTGAAGCTTTCTTT
few TRBD1 TRBJ2-7 TRBV18 CASSPETGVSYEQYF TGTGCCAGCTCACCAGAGACAGGGGTCTCCTACGAGCAGTACTTC
many . TRBJ2-3 TRBV7-9 CASSLMGGTDTQYF TGTGCCAGCAGCTTAATGGGGGGCACAGATACGCAGTATTTT
. . TRBJ2-2 TRBV7-2 CASSLDIGTTGELFF TGTGCCAGCAGCTTAGATATAGGGACCACCGGGGAGCTGTTTTTT
. . TRBJ2-4 TRBV20-1 CSARPTAGNIQYF TGCAGTGCTAGACCCACGGCAGGGAACATTCAGTACTTC
few . TRBJ1-1 TRBV7-9 CASSTSGDTEAFF TGTGCCAGCAGCACTAGTGGGGACACTGAAGCTTTCTTT
. TRBD1 TRBJ2-7 TRBV10-3 CAISQGQATYEQYF TGTGCCATCAGCCAGGGACAGGCGACCTACGAGCAGTACTTC
. . TRBJ2-7 TRBV7-9 CASSLVDLYEQYF TGTGCCAGCAGCTTAGTCGACCTATACGAGCAGTACTTC
. . TRBJ2-3 TRBV20-1 CSAMGPWADTQYF TGCAGTGCTATGGGGCCTTGGGCAGATACGCAGTATTTT
. . TRBJ1-1 TRBV5-1 CASSLSRGMDTEAFF TGCGCCAGCAGCTTGAGTCGAGGGATGGACACTGAAGCTTTCTTT
many . TRBJ2-7 TRBV5-1 CASSLESGIYEQYF TGCGCCAGCAGCTTGGAGTCAGGGATCTACGAGCAGTACTTC
. . TRBJ2-7 TRBV5-1 CASSRGGREQYF TGCGCCAGCAGCCGGGGCGGCAGAGAGCAGTACTTC
few . TRBJ2-5 TRBV29-1 CSTLRGLQETQYF TGCAGTACTTTGCGGGGGCTCCAAGAGACCCAGTACTTC
few TRBD1 TRBJ2-3 TRBV18 CASSPTQGADTQYF TGTGCCAGCTCACCAACCCAGGGGGCAGATACGCAGTATTTT
. . TRBJ1-1 TRBV7-9 CASSPREGWTEAFF TGTGCCAGCAGCCCCCGGGAAGGGTGGACTGAAGCTTTCTTT
few . TRBJ1-5 TRBV4-2 CASSQDPEGYSNQPQHF TGTGCCAGCAGCCAAGATCCGGAGGGGTATAGCAATCAGCCCCAGCATTTT
few TRBD1 TRBJ2-2 TRBV4-3 CASSQEAPGTANTGELFF TGCGCCAGCAGCCAAGAGGCCCCCGGGACAGCGAACACCGGGGAGCTGTTTTTT
many TRBD2 TRBJ2-5 TRBV6-5 CASSQIAGKKTQYF TGTGCCAGCAGTCAGATAGCGGGAAAAAAGACCCAGTACTTC
few . TRBJ2-3 TRBV5-6 CASCGARKDTQYF TGTGCCAGCTGTGGGGCCAGGAAGGATACGCAGTATTTT
. . TRBJ1-1 TRBV12-3/TRBV12-4 CASSFGGRGPEAFF TGTGCCAGCAGTTTCGGAGGGCGAGGCCCTGAAGCTTTCTTT
. TRBD2 TRBJ2-5 TRBV4-1 CASSQGGLAGEETQYF TGCGCCAGCAGCCAAGGGGGACTAGCGGGGGAAGAGACCCAGTACTTC
. . TRBJ1-4 TRBV25-1 CASSELVKGRVGELFF TGTGCCAGCAGTGAATTGGTAAAGGGCCGTGTCGGGGAACTGTTTTTT
. TRBD1 TRBJ1-2 TRBV19 CASTETTGGRYTF TGTGCCAGTACCGAAACCACAGGGGGCCGCTACACCTTC
few . TRBJ2-3 TRBV24-1 CATSERWTDTQYF TGTGCCACCAGTGAGCGGTGGACAGATACGCAGTATTTT
. . TRBJ2-2 TRBV7-2 CASSSAGNTGELFF TGTGCCAGCAGCTCGGCAGGCAACACCGGGGAGCTGTTTTTT
many TRBD2 TRBJ2-1 TRBV4-3 CASSHRAGDNEQFF TGCGCCAGCAGCCACCGAGCGGGGGACAATGAGCAGTTCTTC
. . TRBJ1-2 TRBV3-1 CASSHPTGQPGYTF TGTGCCAGCAGCCATCCAACAGGACAGCCTGGCTACACCTTC
few . TRBJ2-1 TRBV2 CASSNTGQVYNEQFF TGTGCCAGCAGCAATACGGGACAAGTCTACAATGAGCAGTTCTTC
. . TRBJ1-2 TRBV5-6 CASTAYSYGYTF TGTGCCAGCACCGCCTACTCCTATGGCTACACCTTC
few . TRBJ1-6 TRBV12-3/TRBV12-4 CASSLSGGSPLHF TGTGCCAGCAGTTTGTCCGGGGGCTCACCCCTCCACTTT
few . TRBJ1-6 TRBV20-1 CSASGAYRGYSPLHF TGCAGTGCTAGCGGTGCGTACCGAGGGTATTCACCCCTCCACTTT
many . TRBJ1-3 TRBV5-1 CASSLRGRDSGNTIYF TGCGCCAGCAGCTTACGGGGCCGCGACTCTGGAAACACCATATATTTT
few TRBD2 TRBJ2-7 TRBV30 CALYSGGSSYEQYF TGTGCCTTGTACTCGGGGGGTAGCTCCTACGAGCAGTACTTC
. TRBD1 TRBJ1-2 TRBV5-1 CASSEGQGGYGYTF TGCGCCAGCAGCGAGGGACAGGGCGGCTATGGCTACACCTTC
. . TRBJ2-3 TRBV2 CASSVTRSVDTQYF TGTGCCAGCAGCGTTACTCGTTCTGTGGATACGCAGTATTTT
. TRBD1 TRBJ1-2 TRBV7-2 CATGGNYGYTF TGTGCCACAGGGGGGAACTATGGCTACACCTTC